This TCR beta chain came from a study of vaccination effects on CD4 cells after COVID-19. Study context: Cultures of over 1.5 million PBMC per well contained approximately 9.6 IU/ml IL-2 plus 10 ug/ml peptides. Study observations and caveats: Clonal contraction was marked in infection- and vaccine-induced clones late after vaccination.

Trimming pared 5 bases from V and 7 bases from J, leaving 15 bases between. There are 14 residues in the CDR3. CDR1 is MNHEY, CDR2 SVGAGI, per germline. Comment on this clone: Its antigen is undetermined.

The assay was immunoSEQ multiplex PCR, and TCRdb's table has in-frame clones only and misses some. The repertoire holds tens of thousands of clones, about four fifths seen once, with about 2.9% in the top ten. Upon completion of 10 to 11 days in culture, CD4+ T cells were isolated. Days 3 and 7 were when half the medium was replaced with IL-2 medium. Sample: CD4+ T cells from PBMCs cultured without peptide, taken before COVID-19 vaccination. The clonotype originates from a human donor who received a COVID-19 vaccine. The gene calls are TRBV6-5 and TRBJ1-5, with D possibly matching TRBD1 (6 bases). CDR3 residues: CASSNGGGGQPQHF. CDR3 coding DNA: TGTGCCAGCAGTAACGGAGGGGGTGGACAGCCCCAGCATTTT.